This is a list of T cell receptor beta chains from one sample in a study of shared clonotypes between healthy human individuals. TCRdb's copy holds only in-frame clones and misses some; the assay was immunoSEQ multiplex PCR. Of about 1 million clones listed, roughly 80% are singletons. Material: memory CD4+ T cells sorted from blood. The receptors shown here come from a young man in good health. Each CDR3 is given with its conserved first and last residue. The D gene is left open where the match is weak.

CASSFLGGGYGYTF	TRBJ1-2	NA	TRBV5-6
CASSRTGLAGGPYNEQFF	TRBJ2-1	TRBD2	TRBV18
CASNTGSGELFF	TRBJ2-2	NA	TRBV6-5
CAWSVSSDTQYF	TRBJ2-3	NA	TRBV30
CAPRGLAGGPSYNEQFF	TRBJ2-1	TRBD2	TRBV9
CASSLGVGGLLNTEAFF	TRBJ1-1	NA	TRBV7-9
CASSLLANTGELFF	TRBJ2-2	NA	TRBV11-2
CASSIDHRGVASNQPQHF	TRBJ1-5	NA	TRBV19
CASSSQTGGQPQHF	TRBJ1-5	TRBD1	TRBV19
CASSYSRTGGHEQYF	TRBJ2-7	TRBD1	TRBV6-5
CASSRTPNTEAFF	TRBJ1-1	NA	TRBV7-8
CASSQFRGNTEAFF	TRBJ1-1	NA	TRBV4-3
CASAPDRVNTGELFF	TRBJ2-2	TRBD1	TRBV19
CASSYEGAGISPLHF	TRBJ1-6	TRBD1	TRBV6-5
CASSPGAGGFNEQFF	TRBJ2-1	TRBD2	TRBV5-1
CASSFQGKLADTQYF	TRBJ2-3	NA	TRBV7-2
CASSQVGVGAFF	TRBJ1-1	NA	TRBV14
CASSGLYQETQYF	TRBJ2-5	NA	TRBV2
CASSLAGGGRTEAFF	TRBJ1-1	NA	TRBV7-2
CASSDGQGAYRETQYF	TRBJ2-5	TRBD1	TRBV5-1
CASRSSTGNTIYF	TRBJ1-3	NA	TRBV6-5
CASSQTGPRSEQFF	TRBJ2-1	TRBD1	TRBV4-3
CASGDRSYEQYF	TRBJ2-7	NA	TRBV6-1
CASSREGGRPQHF	TRBJ1-5	NA	TRBV27
CSVGGANQPQHF	TRBJ1-5	NA	TRBV29-1
CASSEGGWTGELFF	TRBJ2-2	NA	TRBV2
CATGLAGVNEQFF	TRBJ2-1	TRBD2	TRBV6-6
CASSSGQNTEAFF	TRBJ1-1	NA	TRBV19
CASSAGTGNQPQHF	TRBJ1-5	TRBD1	TRBV6-5
CASGRTSGSLDEQFF	TRBJ2-1	TRBD2	TRBV12-5
CASSHAGTSITGELFF	TRBJ2-2	TRBD2	TRBV4-2
CASSKGLAGTYEQYF	TRBJ2-7	TRBD2	TRBV2
CASSVGGRFNEKLFF	TRBJ1-4	NA	TRBV9
CASSLPGQGAVFDEQFF	TRBJ2-1	TRBD1	TRBV5-6
CASSLPGLDTGELFF	TRBJ2-2	TRBD2	TRBV5-1
CASSLTPEIYEQYF	TRBJ2-7	NA	TRBV5-1
CASSQAATDTNYGYTF	TRBJ1-2	NA	TRBV4-1
CASSFLAGDSYEQYF	TRBJ2-7	TRBD2	TRBV11-2
CASSQAGQGMNTEAFF	TRBJ1-1	NA	TRBV4-3
CASSPGQGETEAFF	TRBJ1-1	TRBD1	TRBV7-9
CAISLLAGGVNEQFF	TRBJ2-1	TRBD2	TRBV10-3
CAISLEEGEKLFF	TRBJ1-4	NA	TRBV10-3
CASSIVGQPNYGYTF	TRBJ1-2	TRBD1	TRBV19
CASSREGNTEAFF	TRBJ1-1	NA	TRBV5-1
CASSPQWGWTEAFF	TRBJ1-1	NA	TRBV6-1
CASSRGQGAQNEQFF	TRBJ2-1	TRBD1	TRBV18
CASQNGLAGTYEQYF	TRBJ2-7	TRBD2	TRBV4-1
CASSVSSGGYQETQYF	TRBJ2-5	TRBD2	TRBV11-3
CASSQGARGGNEQFF	TRBJ2-1	TRBD2	TRBV4-2
CARRFNRGKGNDEQFF	TRBJ2-1	TRBD1	TRBV5-3
CASSYADRANTEAFF	TRBJ1-1	TRBD1	TRBV6-5
CASRMIPQVYGYTF	TRBJ1-2	NA	TRBV28
CASSLDRPTNEKLFF	TRBJ1-4	NA	TRBV5-4
CASSLALTGSYGYTF	TRBJ1-2	TRBD1	TRBV7-2
CASSHGVKGQSSGNTIYF	TRBJ1-3	TRBD1	TRBV18
CASSSRGGGSSNYGYTF	TRBJ1-2	TRBD1	TRBV9